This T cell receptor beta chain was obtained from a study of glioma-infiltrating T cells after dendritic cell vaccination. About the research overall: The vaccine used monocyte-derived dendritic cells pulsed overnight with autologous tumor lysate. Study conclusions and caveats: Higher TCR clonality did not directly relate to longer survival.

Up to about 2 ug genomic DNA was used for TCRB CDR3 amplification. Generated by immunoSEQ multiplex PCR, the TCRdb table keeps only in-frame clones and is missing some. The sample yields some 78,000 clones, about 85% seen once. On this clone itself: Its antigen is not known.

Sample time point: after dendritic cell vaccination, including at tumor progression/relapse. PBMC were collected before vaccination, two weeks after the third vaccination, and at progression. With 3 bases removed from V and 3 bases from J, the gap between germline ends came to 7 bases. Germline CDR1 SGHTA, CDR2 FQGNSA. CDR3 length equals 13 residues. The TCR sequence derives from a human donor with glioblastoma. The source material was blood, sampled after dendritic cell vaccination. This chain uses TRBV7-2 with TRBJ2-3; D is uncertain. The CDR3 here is CASSFGFTDTQYF. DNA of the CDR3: TGTGCCAGCAGCTTTGGCTTTACAGATACGCAGTATTTT.